This T cell receptor beta chain was documented in a study of T cell clonality in common variable immunodeficiency. Study conclusions and caveats: CVID subjects had higher TCRbeta clonality than healthy controls, most marked in about a third. Common variable immunodeficiency TCR beta sequences reportedly had fewer deletions and N-nucleotide insertions.

The CDR3 is 15 residues long. Per the germline V gene, CDR1 is SNHLY and CDR2 is FYNNEI. V was pared by 7 bases and J by 1 base, with 16 bases between. This clone turned up a few times. Its antigen is not known. Sequencing ends 3 residues short of the CDR3 end; the germline J gene provides the rest. Sequencing input was equivalent genomic DNA from CVID and controls. The table came from immunoSEQ multiplex PCR; TCRdb's copy has only in-frame clones and leaves some out. This sample comprises approximately 30,000 clones, none seen once only. The chain recombines TRBV2 with TRBJ1-1; D possibly corresponds to TRBD1 (5 bases). The clonotype comes from a human donor with common variable immunodeficiency. Sequenced sample: peripheral blood mononuclear cells. The sequenced part of the CDR3 DNA is TGTGCCAGCATTGATCCCAGGGAGGCGAACACTGAA. This codes for CASIDPREANTE. From start to end, the CDR3 is CASIDPREANTEAFF.